The 8 T cell receptor beta chains reported below all come from one sample, sequenced in a study of blood T cell repertoires in COVID-19. The protocol was immunoSEQ multiplex PCR, while the TCRdb copy is restricted to in-frame clones and leaves out a portion. The table includes just under 150,000 clones, approximately 81% detected once. Sequenced: peripheral blood. These receptors were collected from a human donor with acute or convalescent COVID-19. The donor label of this sample is uncertain.

This rearrangement joins TRBV6-5 to TRBJ1-1; TRBD1 aligns across 9 bases. CDR3 size: 14 residues. From germline, CDR1 is MNHEY and CDR2 SVGAGI. V was clipped by 6 bases and J by 4 bases; unmatched bases: 6. The DNA for the CDR3 is TGTGCCAGCAGAACCGGGACAGGGCCCACTGAAGCTTTCTTT. The encoded protein is CASRTGTGPTEAFF.

This clone was found a few times. The chain joins TRBV10-3 to TRBJ1-2; TRBD1 matches at 11 bases. Germline CDR1 and CDR2: ENHRY and SYGVKD. V lost 4 bases and J lost 7; bases outside the gene matches: 8. The length of the CDR3 is 15 residues. The DNA of the CDR3 is TGTGCCATCAGTGGAAGGACAGGGGGCTCGTTTGGCTACACCTTC. As protein: CAISGRTGGSFGYTF.

This rearrangement joins TRBV19 to TRBJ1-6; D gene unclear. V was pared by 6 bases and J by 10 bases, with 16 bases between. The germline V gene has CDR1 LNHDA and CDR2 SQIVND (reference sequence). The CDR3 has 14 residues. This CDR3 is CASRARGGDSPLHF. As DNA, the CDR3 is TGTGCCAGTAGGGCCCGGGGAGGAGACTCACCCCTCCACTTT.

The chain links TRBV10-3 to TRBJ2-3; 9 bases line up with TRBD1. The CDR3 has 12 amino acids. Germline V gives CDR1 ENHRY, CDR2 SYGVKD. The junction had 2 bases not matched to a gene; V was cut back by 10 bases and J by 3 bases. CDR3 nucleotides: TGTGCCAGTGGACAGGGGACAGATACGCAGTATTTT. Protein sequence: CASGQGTDTQYF.

The chain recombines TRBV6-5 with TRBJ2-7, with a possible D match to TRBD2 (6 bases). The CDR3 is made up of 14 amino acids. Trimming stripped 8 bases from V and 3 bases from J, with 17 bases between. Germline CDR1 MNHEY, CDR2 SVGAGI. The CDR3 DNA sequence: TGTGCCAGCCGTCTAGCGCAAGGATTCTACGAGCAGTACGTC. Its protein product is CASRLAQGFYEQYV.

V and J are TRBV14 and TRBJ2-7, with a possible D match to TRBD2 (5 bases). Trimming pared 0 bases from V and 3 bases from J, leaving 21 bases between. CDR3 length: 18 residues. CDR1 SGHDN and CDR2 FVKESK come from the germline V gene. The CDR3 reads CASSQDEGDQQRYYEQYV. In DNA, the CDR3 is TGTGCCAGCAGCCAAGATGAGGGAGACCAACAAAGATACTACGAGCAGTACGTC.

This chain links TRBV5-4 with TRBJ1-1; TRBD1 matches 11 bases. This CDR3 is built from 14 residues. V was clipped by 3 bases and J by 3 bases; unmatched bases: 1. From germline, CDR1 is SGHNT and CDR2 YYREEE (reference sequence). The CDR3 sequence: CASSWGQGDTEAFF. CDR3 in DNA: TGTGCCAGCAGCTGGGGACAGGGGGACACTGAAGCTTTCTTT.

The chain links TRBV28 to TRBJ1-2, with D hard to call. The CDR3 extends over 14 amino acids. V shed 4 bases and J shed 0 bases, with 9 bases lying between them. Germline CDR1 reads MDHEN; CDR2 reads SYDVKM. CDR3 nucleotide sequence: TGTGCCAGCAGTTCAACAGAGCCTAACTATGGCTACACCTTC. It encodes CASSSTEPNYGYTF.